The 14 T cell receptor beta chains given below trace back to one sample, sequenced in a study of cytomegalovirus exposure and HLA in healthy donors (dated by TCRdb to between 2016 and 2019). The library was obtained by the immunoSEQ multiplex PCR assay. A mixture of 60 forward primers for TCR Vbeta segments and 13 reverse primers for TCR Jbeta segments was used in the multiplex PCR. TCRdb mirrors the immuneACCESS table, restricted to in-frame sequences. Some clones are absent from its copies; in checked studies, under half trace to an unresolved V gene, and the reason for the others is unknown. The sample table lists about 90,000 clones, around 77% of them with a count of one. Around 0.63% of the sample is taken by the ten largest. Sequencing input: PBMCs. The receptors stem from a man between 25 and 39 years old in good health and CMV-seronegative.

Only one count was recorded for this clone. This sequence joins TRBV18 and TRBJ1-1; 7 bases fit TRBD1. Per the germline V gene, CDR1 is KGHSH and CDR2 is LQKENI. The trim removed 7 bases at V and 2 bases at J, leaving 10 bases unmatched. The CDR3 totals 15 residues. CDR3 nucleotides: TGTGCCAGCTTTTCCGGGGGACAGCCAAACACTGAAGCTTTCTTT. It specifies CASFSGGQPNTEAFF.

The J gene is TRBJ1-6, the V gene TRBV2, with 7 bases matching TRBD1. CDR3 length: 14 residues. J lost 7 bases, V lost 6 bases, and 6 bases had no gene match. Germline V lookup: CDR1 SNHLY, CDR2 FYNNEI. The CDR3 loop reads CASSLTGWNSPLHF. The CDR3 bases are TGTGCCAGCAGCCTGACAGGGTGGAATTCACCCCTCCACTTT.

The CDR3 protein is CASSQDSSGVYNEQFF. The DNA for the CDR3 is TGCGCCAGCAGCCAAGATTCTAGCGGGGTTTACAATGAGCAGTTCTTC. This chain links TRBV4-1 with TRBJ2-1; 9 nucleotides agree with TRBD2. The V and J ends lost 0 bases and 4 bases, in that order; junction bases with no gene match: 4. Germline V gene sequence: CDR1 MGHRA, CDR2 YSYEKL. CDR3 length equals 16 residues.

The V and J genes are TRBV7-2 and TRBJ1-6, with 9 positions matching TRBD1. Germline V gene sequence: CDR1 SGHTA, CDR2 FQGNSA. After removal of 6 bases from V and 7 bases from J, the junction contained 10 bases not matched to a gene. The CDR3 totals 16 residues. CDR3 sequence: CASRDRGISTNSPLHF. DNA of the CDR3: TGTGCCAGCAGGGACAGGGGAATCTCTACCAATTCACCCCTCCACTTT.

This chain links TRBV28 with TRBJ2-1, with D maybe TRBD1 (6 bases). This CDR3 spans 13 amino acids. Germline lookup yields CDR1 MDHEN and CDR2 SYDVKM. V was pared by 7 bases and J by 4 bases, with 11 bases between. As DNA, the CDR3 is TGTGCCAGCACCCAAGGGGGTTACAATGAGCAGTTCTTC. As protein: CASTQGGYNEQFF.

The gene calls are TRBV5-4 and TRBJ2-3; 11 bases align to TRBD2. Germline lookup yields CDR1 SGHNT and CDR2 YYREEE (reference sequence). V dropped 4 bases and J dropped 3; count of bases not matched to a gene: 4. The CDR3 extends over 15 amino acids. Here the CDR3 reads CASSQRLAGTDTQYF. The CDR3 DNA is TGTGCCAGCAGCCAGAGACTAGCGGGAACAGATACGCAGTATTTT.

The V call is TRBV9, the J call TRBJ1-2; no firm D call. Germline assignment: CDR1 SGDLS and CDR2 YYNGEE. V lost 3 bases, J lost 2 bases, and 14 bases lay in between. The CDR3 covers 15 residues. In DNA form, the CDR3 reads TGTGCCAGCAGCGGAAAGGACGGAGGGAACTATGGCTACACCTTC. Amino acids: CASSGKDGGNYGYTF. The whole variable domain, filled in from reference TRBV9 and TRBJ1-2, reads DSGVTQTPKHLITATGQRVTLRCSPRSGDLSVYWYQQSLDQGLQFLIQYYNGEERAKGNILERFSAQQFPDLHSELNLSSLELGDSALYFCASSGKDGGNYGYTFGSGTRLTVV.

This clone was seen just once. The CDR3: CASSLAGTSGMEEQYV. Here the CDR3 DNA reads TGTGCCAGCAGCTTGGCCGGGACTAGCGGGATGGAGGAGCAGTACGTC. The chain combines TRBV7-9 with TRBJ2-7; 13 nucleotides match TRBD2. This CDR3 comprises 16 residues. The germline gives CDR1 SEHNR, CDR2 FQNEAQ (reference sequence). V trimming: 3 bases; J trimming: 7 bases; junction bases outside the gene matches: 9.

The chain is built from TRBV9 and TRBJ2-3; D perhaps matches TRBD2 (6 bases). This CDR3 has 15 residues. Looked up from germline, CDR1 is SGDLS and CDR2 is YYNGEE. Trimming took off 0 bases at V and 6 bases at J, with 14 bases between the two ends. The CDR3 coding sequence is TGTGCCAGCAGCGTAGCGGGAGCGATTGTGGATACGCAGTATTTT. The encoded protein is CASSVAGAIVDTQYF.

A note on this clone: The same CDR3 also results from other DNA sequences found in this sample. The V gene is TRBV10-1, the J gene TRBJ2-2, with D possibly TRBD1 on 5 matching bases. Trimming removed 6 bases at V and 2 bases at J, with 10 bases between. Germline V gene sequence: CDR1 WNHNN, CDR2 SYGVQD (reference sequence). This CDR3 has 14 amino acids. This CDR3 is CASRSQGNTGELFF. CDR3 in DNA: TGCGCCAGCAGAAGTCAGGGTAACACCGGGGAGCTGTTTTTT.

The chain uses TRBV27 and TRBJ2-1; TRBD2 is a possible D gene (5 bases). Per the germline V gene, CDR1 is MNHEY and CDR2 is SMNVEV (reference sequence). The CDR3 length is 16 residues. The V and J ends lost 2 bases and 7 bases respectively, with 18 bases between them. The DNA for the CDR3 is TGTGCCAGCAGTTTAGAGGGTGGCGGCCCTATAAATGAGCAGTTCTTC. Translating it yields CASSLEGGGPINEQFF.

This clone was counted a few times. The chain combines TRBV6-1 with TRBJ1-5; D not certain. The CDR3 is made up of 13 amino acids. The V gene's germline CDR1 is MNHNS and CDR2 SASEGT. V was shortened by 1 base and J by 7 bases, with 8 bases between the two germline ends. The CDR3 DNA reads as TGTGCCAGCAGTGAAGGCGAGGTCCAGCCCCAGCATTTT. Translation: CASSEGEVQPQHF.

The gene calls are TRBV6-1 and TRBJ2-5; D is ambiguous. The CDR3 extends over 11 amino acids. Trimming cost V 10 bases and J 5 bases, with 11 bases left between them. Germline-derived CDR1 and CDR2 are MNHNS and SASEGT. CDR3 DNA: TGTGCCACGGCCAGGAAGGAGACCCAGTACTTC. Translation gives CATARKETQYF.

V usage is TRBV4-3 and J usage is TRBJ1-1; D gene ambiguous. This CDR3 has 12 residues. The V gene's germline CDR1 is LGHNA and CDR2 YSLEER. V dropped 0 bases and J dropped 13 bases, with 12 bases sitting between them. This CDR3 reads CASSQDGTVGFF. The CDR3 DNA follows: TGCGCCAGCAGCCAAGACGGCACAGTTGGTTTCTTT.